These 9 T cell receptor beta chains share one sample of origin, sequenced in a study of CD8+CD57+ T cells in acquired aplastic anemia. Genomic DNA acted as the template from which TCR beta VDJ combination and CDR3 sequence profiling were carried out. TCRdb reprocessed the reads via MiXCR and lists one record per CDR3 protein. The table shows roughly 160,000 distinct CDR3 sequences, with 55% to 70% occurring only once. Sequencing input: sorted CD4+, CD8+, or CD8+CD57+ T cells (not recorded which) from PBMCs. Receptor source: a human donor in good health.

This clonotype appeared many times. V gene TRBV19 combines with J gene TRBJ2-7; TRBD1 aligns across 9 bases. The CDR3 totals 15 residues. Germline CDR1 and CDR2: LNHDA and SQIVND (reference sequence). Trimming took 6 bases from V and 4 from J; bases not matched to a gene: 10. CDR3 region: CASSGNRGRIYEQYF. Here the CDR3 DNA reads TGTGCCAGTAGCGGTAACAGGGGGCGCATTTACGAGCAGTACTTC.

A single count supports this clonotype. The chain is built from TRBV7-9 and TRBJ2-7; D remains ambiguous. The V gene lost 5 bases and the J gene lost 2 bases, with 13 bases spanning the gap. The CDR3 sequence is 14 residues long. Germline V gives CDR1 SEHNR, CDR2 FQNEAQ (reference sequence). In nucleotides, the CDR3 is TGTGCCAGCAGCCTGGGGTATTTTCCCTACGAGCAGTACTTC. It codes for CASSLGYFPYEQYF.

V is TRBV7-6 and J is TRBJ1-6, with unresolved D. CDR1 is SGHVS and CDR2 is FNYEAQ in the germline V gene. Trimming cost V 1 base and J 6 bases, with 10 bases left between them. The CDR3 has 15 amino acids. The CDR3 reads CASSLEAFFNSPLHF. CDR3 in DNA: TGTGCCAGCAGCTTAGAGGCGTTTTTTAATTCACCCCTCCACTTT.

J is TRBJ2-3 and V is TRBV15; D uncertain. The CDR3 is 16 residues long. The germline V gene has CDR1 LNHNV and CDR2 YYDKDF (reference sequence). V was trimmed by 0 bases and J by 2 bases, leaving 12 bases between them. DNA of the CDR3: TGTGCCACCAGCAGAGATCCGGACGGAAACACAGATACGCAGTATTTT. It is translated as CATSRDPDGNTDTQYF.

V is TRBV25-1 and J is TRBJ2-7; no reliable D call. CDR1 MGHDK and CDR2 SYGVNS come from the germline V gene. This CDR3 comprises 14 residues. Deletions cut 2 bases from V and 6 bases from J, with 14 bases between. The CDR3, as DNA: TGTGCCAGCAGTGAAGATCTTAAGGCAGGCGAGCAGTACTTC. Translation gives CASSEDLKAGEQYF.

The genes are TRBV10-3 and TRBJ2-1; 11 bases are shared with TRBD2. V was pared by 2 bases and J by 5 bases, with 8 bases of the junction left unmatched. This CDR3 contains 17 residues. CDR1 is ENHRY and CDR2 is SYGVKD in the germline V gene. DNA of the CDR3: TGTGCCATCAGTGAGACTACACTAGCGGGAGCGGACAATGAGCAGTTCTTC. Translating it yields CAISETTLAGADNEQFF.

DNA for the CDR3: TGTGCCACCAGCGGAGCGTCCCTTAGGAGCGACAATGAGCAGTTCTTC. Its protein is CATSGASLRSDNEQFF. The genes are TRBV15 and TRBJ2-1; no firm D call. Germline values: CDR1 LNHNV, CDR2 YYDKDF (reference sequence). The V end was cut by 5 bases, the J end by 5 bases, with 19 bases between. CDR3 length: 16 residues.

Concerning this clonotype itself: A junction end diverges from the germline sequence, so it may reflect a read error. The rearrangement joins TRBV18 to TRBJ2-7; no firm D call. Germline V CDR1 and CDR2: KGHSH, LQKENI. The CDR3 contains 13 residues. Here the CDR3 reads CASPPRQTYEQYF. The CDR3 DNA reads as TGTGCCAGCCCACCACGCCAGACGTACGAGCAGTACTTC.

This clonotype was seen a handful of times. The chain employs TRBV20-1 and TRBJ2-1, with TRBD2 identical over 13 bases. Germline loops: CDR1 DFQATT, CDR2 SNEGSKA (reference sequence). After removal of 4 bases from V and 7 bases from J, the junction contained 19 bases not matched to a gene. This CDR3 contains 19 residues. Here the CDR3 DNA reads TGCAGTGCTACTACCCCGTCGCAGACTAGCGGGAGGATGTTGAATGAGCAGTTCTTC. This codes for CSATTPSQTSGRMLNEQFF.